This T cell receptor beta chain was identified during a study of blood T cells in healthy people across ages. About the research overall: About one barcoded beta molecule per two T cells was the capture yield of template switching. Whole-study results and caveats: Higher naive T cell percentage went strongly together with higher TCR beta diversity. Nothing was known about donor CMV status, and this possibly confounded expanded clonotype changes.

The CDR3 runs 19 residues. Germline V gene data show CDR1 as SGHDN and CDR2 as FVKESK. J gave up 0 bases and V 4 bases, and 15 bases lay outside the gene matches. With a J-beta primer mix and a sample-barcoded 5' primer, a second PCR ran about 6 to 11 cycles. TCRdb processed the 5' RACE reads anew with MiXCR; each CDR3 protein has one entry. The sample includes about 930,000 distinct CDR3 sequences, around 29% seen only once; the top ten take roughly 10%. About this clonotype itself: Its specificity is unknown.

In addition, the sample was reused for a study of T cells of mothers and their children. As reported in that work: The TCR beta CDR3 read count exceeded 10 million for each mother and was about 3 million for each child.

Sequenced: blood. The source is a woman aged 40 to 55 in good health. The chain has TRBV14 and TRBJ1-1, with TRBD1 identical over 9 bases. This chain's CDR3 is CASSRITGGVPYLNTEAFF. The DNA for the CDR3 is TGTGCCAGCAGCCGTATTACAGGGGGCGTCCCTTATTTGAACACTGAAGCTTTCTTT. The full variable domain, its missing parts supplied by reference TRBV14 and TRBJ1-1, is EAGVTQFPSHSVIEKGQTVTLRCDPISGHDNLYWYRRVMGKEIKFLLHFVKESKQDESGMPNNRFLAERTGGTYSTLKVQPAELEDSGVYFCASSRITGGVPYLNTEAFFGQGTRLTVV.